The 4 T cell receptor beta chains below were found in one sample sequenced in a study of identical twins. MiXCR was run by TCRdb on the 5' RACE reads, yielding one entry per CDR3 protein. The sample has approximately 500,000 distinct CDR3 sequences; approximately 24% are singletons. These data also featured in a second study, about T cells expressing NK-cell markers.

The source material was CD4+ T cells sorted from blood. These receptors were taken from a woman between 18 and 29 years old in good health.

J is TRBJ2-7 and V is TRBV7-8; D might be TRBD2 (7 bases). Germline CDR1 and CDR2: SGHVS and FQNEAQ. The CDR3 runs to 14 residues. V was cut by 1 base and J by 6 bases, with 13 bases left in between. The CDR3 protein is CASSLEGRGREQYF. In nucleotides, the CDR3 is TGTGCCAGCAGCTTAGAGGGGCGGGGGCGCGAGCAGTACTTC.

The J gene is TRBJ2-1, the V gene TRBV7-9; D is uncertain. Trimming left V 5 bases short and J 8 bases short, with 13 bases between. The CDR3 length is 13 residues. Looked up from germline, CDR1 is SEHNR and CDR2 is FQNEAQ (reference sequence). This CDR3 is CASSLGNLDEQFF. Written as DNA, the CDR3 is TGTGCCAGCAGCCTAGGGAATCTGGATGAGCAGTTCTTC.

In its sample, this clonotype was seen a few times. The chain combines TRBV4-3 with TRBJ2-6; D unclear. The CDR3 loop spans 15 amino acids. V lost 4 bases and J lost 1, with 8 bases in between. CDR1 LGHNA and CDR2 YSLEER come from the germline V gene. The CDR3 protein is CASSPSMSGANVLTF. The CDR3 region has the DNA TGCGCCAGCAGCCCCTCGATGTCTGGGGCCAACGTCCTGACTTTC.

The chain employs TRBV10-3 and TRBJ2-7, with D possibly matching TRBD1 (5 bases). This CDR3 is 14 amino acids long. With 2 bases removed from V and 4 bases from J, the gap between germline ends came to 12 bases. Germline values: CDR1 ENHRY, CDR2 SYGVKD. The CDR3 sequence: CAISERGRDYEQYF. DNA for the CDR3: TGTGCCATCAGTGAGCGCGGCAGGGATTACGAGCAGTACTTC.